This T cell receptor (beta chain) was retrieved from a study of monozygotic twins with inflammatory bowel disease (dated by TCRdb to 2018 to 2020). Regarding the study in general: In total, roughly 30 monozygotic twin pairs made up the full study: 19 Danish pairs, all IBD-discordant, plus nine German pairs, of which four were IBD-concordant and five were IBD-discordant. The search for disease-associated traits relied mainly on comparing IBD patients with their genetically identical healthy co-twins within discordant pairs. Each individual had, on average, about 151 000 unique TCRalpha sequences and 181 000 unique TCRbeta sequences available for analysis.

A 2.5 ml peripheral blood sample was drawn into PAXgene tubes per donor and stored at -80°C. Total RNA was isolated from whole blood with the PAXgene blood miRNA kit on an automated QIAcube, without T cell sorting. Deep TCRalpha and TCRbeta repertoire profiling with unique molecular barcoding was performed on peripheral blood of monozygotic twin pairs concordant or discordant for inflammatory bowel disease. Smoking habits were recorded for all twin pairs, and each individual was classified as a current, former or never smoker. Broad study findings and their caveats: The analysis was unable to tell different T cell subtypes apart. The results gave no support for a single strong signal or clonotype linked to IBD. No difference in repertoire similarity was observed between concordant and discordant twins, possibly owing to limited statistical power. Measured by the inverse Simpson index, TCRbeta repertoire diversity was lower in IBD patients than in their healthy co-twins. Differing immunosuppressive treatments among patients may have added background noise and inter-individual variability to the repertoires. IBD patients shared fewer clonotypes with other individuals than healthy twins did, most markedly in patients showing signs of disease activity.

Notes on this clonotype: What this receptor recognizes is not known.

Library preparation used 5' RACE. For each TCR library, around 4,000 ng of total RNA was used. For each sample, cDNA was synthesized in eight separate reactions using SMARTScribe reverse transcriptase. During cDNA synthesis, template switching was used to introduce unique molecular identifiers that contained a 6-nucleotide sample barcode. Amplification of TCRalpha and TCRbeta cDNA involved two nested PCRs of 16 and 9 cycles, and each PCR was followed by bead purification. Before amplification, the cDNA was treated with uracil DNA-glycosylase and purified using the QIAquick PCR purification kit. The second PCR was the step at which Illumina TruSeq-compatible adapters and sample-specific barcodes were added. Library quality and concentration were checked on TapeStation and Qubit, and libraries were pooled at 5 ng each. Sequencing of the pooled libraries was done on an Illumina HiSeq2500 single-index Rapid Run using custom sequencing primers and 2 x 100 bp reads. The study's processing was this. UMI-based consensus assembly with MiGEC version 1.2.6 was used to correct PCR and sequencing errors. MiXCR version 2.1.1 was used for V(D)J alignment, clonotype assembly and CDR3 extraction. To normalise gene usage, clonotype sharing and MAIT/NKT TCR abundance, the top 1000, 10 000 and 20 000 clonotypes in each sample were analysed. After downsampling to 27 000 UMIs, diversity was calculated as the inverse Simpson index using the vegan R package. Paired Mann-Whitney U tests were applied to discordant twin pairs, with Benjamini-Hochberg correction for multiple testing. Following reprocessing of the reads by TCRdb, the data hold one row per CDR3 protein sequence and no DNA is available. TCRdb, rather than the study authors, made the V and J calls. Per the sample table, the count is around 380,000 distinct CDR3 sequences. The ten top clones hold more than 2% of the sample.

The sequenced material came from blood. The clonotype originates from a human donor with ulcerative colitis or Crohn's disease, or a healthy co-twin of an affected twin (not recorded which).

The CDR3 protein: CASSQVRDKSYEQYF. The sequence joins TRBV4-2 to TRBJ2-7; the TCRdb D gene call, TRBD1, has no DNA to confirm it. CDR1 and CDR2 were assigned from the germline V gene as LGHNA and YNFKEQ. Measured from the cysteine to the phenylalanine, the CDR3 is 15 residues long. No DNA was logged.